The clone carrying this TCR beta chain turned up a few times. Its antigen is as yet unknown. A much larger clonotype is one base distant, so this may be a read error. Template material for amplifying TCR beta CDR3 regions consisted of RNA transcripts. A first-round RT-PCR of the TCR CDR3 used the HTBI primer set. TCRdb re-analysed the multiplex PCR reads in MiXCR, keeping a single row per CDR3 protein. This table has some 620,000 distinct CDR3 sequences, around 15% appearing once. The entry originates in a study of T cells in Graves' hyperthyroidism and ophthalmopathy. Study-wide findings and caveats: Using 13 V-J features, a model discriminated ophthalmopathy from stable hyperthyroidism.

This CDR3 has 14 amino acids. The V and J ends lost 4 bases and 6 bases, in that order; junction bases with no gene match: 6. CDR1 is SNHLY, CDR2 FYNNEI, per germline. Over 18 months, lack of ophthalmopathy progression marked Graves' hyperthyroidism as stable. Patients aged 18 to 65 had newly diagnosed hyperthyroidism that had lasted under 2 months. Patients having uncontrolled infection, another autoimmune disease, pregnancy or lactation were not included. The J gene is TRBJ2-1, the V gene TRBV2, with TRBD1 matching over 7 bases. This sequence was found in a woman younger than 45 with Graves' hyperthyroidism. The sequencing input was blood. The CDR3, as DNA: TGTGCCAGCAGTGTAAAGGGGGCCCTCAATGAGCAGTTCTTC. Translating it yields CASSVKGALNEQFF.